This TCR beta chain originates from a study of blood T cell repertoires in COVID-19 (dated by TCRdb to the early 2020s). Background on the whole study: Collaborator samples came from the United States, Italy and Spain and covered acute and convalescent phases of COVID-19. Where HLA class I and class II types were available, the types were taken from metadata supplied by the sample provider, not from assay-based typing. The repertoires were made available in a free public database intended to serve as a resource for research on the immune response to SARS-CoV-2. A de-identified subject ID, COVID-19 status, age in years and sex were almost always included in the sample metadata. Deeply sampled blood TCRbeta repertoires from subjects exposed to, actively infected with, or recovered from COVID-19 were included in the dataset. Samples were obtained from the ongoing ImmuneRACE study (first 160 participants) and from 1,254 subjects provided by 6 global collaborators. The material from the prospective study consisted of cDNA or gDNA derived from T cells, B-cell-depleted T cells, or PBMCs. Paper-wide results and their limitations: Clinical and demographic metadata were provided uncurated, with the amount varying by source and participant.

One collaborating source in Seattle enrolled patients during active infection and followed them longitudinally through the course of disease. Each collaborating institution followed its own protocols to collect whole blood in K2EDTA tubes. For TCRbeta analysis, collaborator samples were shipped as frozen whole blood, as isolated PBMCs, or as DNA extracted from either sample type. The count of this clone is one. It has no known antigen specificity. Per-base quality was not reported, and no clone a single base away is much larger than it. TCRbeta CDR3 regions were amplified from genomic DNA by means of the immunoSEQ Assay, a bias-controlled multiplex PCR. As for the original processing: The number of nucleated cells in each sample was estimated by amplification of reference gene primers within the assay. To quantify the absolute abundance of each unique TCRbeta CDR3 rearrangement, sequence reads were collapsed and filtered. For each sample, productive Simpson clonality was calculated by taking the square root of Simpson's diversity index across productive rearrangements. Imported from immuneACCESS, the table was reduced by TCRdb to in-frame sequences with V and J called. These copies leave out some clones; in studies compared against another copy, an unresolved V gene accounts for under half, and the cause of the remainder is not known. That table is the source of V, J and clone size, and D and trimming were worked out from the DNA. The sample table holds 140,000 or so clones, of which around 75% were seen once. The ten largest clones take up 5% of the sample.

The germline V gene gives CDR1 as MNHEY and CDR2 as SVGAGI. The CDR3 measures 13 amino acids from cysteine to phenylalanine. Only the CDR3 DNA stays, 39 bases, in frame from base 1. From V the trimming removes 5 bases and from J it removes 4 bases, while the gene matches leave 4 bases of the junction unaccounted for. This chain joins TRBV6-5 to TRBJ1-2, with 7 junctional bases fitting TRBD1. The sample taken for sequencing was peripheral blood. The clonotype originates from a woman in her seventies with COVID-19, enrolled during active disease. The DNA sequence is TGTGCCAGCAGTCCGGACAGGACCTATGGCTACACCTTC. The resulting protein is CASSPDRTYGYTF.